Listed here are 23 T cell receptor beta chains from one sample, sequenced in a study of early T cells in non-severe SARS-CoV-2 infection. TCRdb independently ran MiXCR on the 5' RACE reads; one entry per CDR3 protein. The sample consists of 86,000 or so distinct CDR3 sequences, over 5% of them appearing once. The specimen was whole blood. The receptors here all came from an adult who was a healthcare worker with PCR-confirmed SARS-CoV-2 infection or an uninfected control (not recorded which).

A few counts support this clonotype. The chain uses TRBV6-5 and TRBJ2-1; D is unclear. The CDR3 has 14 amino acids. The ends were cut back, 10 bases at V and 5 bases at J, with 18 bases in the middle. Germline V lookup: CDR1 MNHEY, CDR2 SVGAGI. In nucleotides, the CDR3 is TGTGCCACCGCACCCGCCCGCTTAGACAATGAGCAGTTCTTC. This gives the protein CATAPARLDNEQFF.

This clonotype was counted many times. The chain joins TRBV11-2 to TRBJ2-3; unclear D gene. Germline loops: CDR1 SGHAT, CDR2 FQNNGV. Trimming removed 2 bases at V and 2 bases at J, with 11 bases between. The length of the CDR3 is 15 residues. This chain's CDR3 is CASSLNPTYTDTQYF. The CDR3 nucleotides read TGTGCCAGCAGCTTAAATCCGACCTACACAGATACGCAGTATTTT. The complete variable domain, with remaining parts taken from reference TRBV11-2 and TRBJ2-3, reads EAGVAQSPRYKIIEKRQSVAFWCNPISGHATLYWYQQILGQGPKLLIQFQNNGVVDDSQLPKDRFSAERLKGVDSTLKIQPAKLEDSAVYLCASSLNPTYTDTQYFGPGTRLTVL.

The chain joins TRBV6-5 to TRBJ1-4; D gene unclear. This CDR3 has 11 amino acids. The ends were cut back, 6 bases at V and 5 bases at J, with 4 bases in the middle. CDR1 and CDR2 from the germline V gene are MNHEY and SVGAGI. The CDR3 sequence is CASRLNEKLFF. As DNA, the CDR3 is TGTGCCAGCAGACTGAATGAAAAACTGTTTTTT.

This clonotype was counted a few times. The chain couples TRBV18 to TRBJ2-1; D is uncertain. The length of the CDR3 is 16 residues. V gave up 0 bases and J gave up 0 bases, with 9 bases separating them. Germline V gene sequence: CDR1 KGHSH, CDR2 LQKENI. This CDR3 reads CASSPPAGLSYNEQFF. The CDR3 bases are TGTGCCAGCTCACCACCCGCCGGCCTCTCCTACAATGAGCAGTTCTTC.

The table lists this clonotype with many counts. V and J are TRBV7-2 and TRBJ1-2; weak D call: TRBD1 (6 bases). With 2 bases removed from V and 0 bases from J, the gap between germline ends came to 10 bases. There are 15 residues in the CDR3. The germline gives CDR1 SGHTA, CDR2 FQGNSA. CDR3 DNA: TGTGCCAGCAGCTTAAATGGGGGCGCTAACTATGGCTACACCTTC. Amino acid sequence: CASSLNGGANYGYTF.

The V call is TRBV7-9, the J call TRBJ2-7; TRBD1 matches 7 bases. Germline CDR1 SEHNR, CDR2 FQNEAQ (reference sequence). CDR3 size: 13 residues. V lost 8 bases, J lost 3 bases, and 7 bases stayed unmatched. CDR3 loop: CASARQGDYEQYF. The CDR3 DNA sequence: TGTGCCAGCGCCAGACAGGGAGACTACGAGCAGTACTTC.

This clonotype was counted ten times or more. The CDR3, as DNA: TGCGCCAGCAGCCCGGGCCATGGAACGATGACCCCTAATGAGCAGTTCTTC. Its protein product is CASSPGHGTMTPNEQFF. The chain uses TRBV5-1 and TRBJ2-1; unclear D gene. Trimming left V 4 bases short and J 7 bases short, with 24 bases between. This CDR3 has 17 residues. From germline, CDR1 is SGHRS and CDR2 YFSETQ.

This clonotype was seen ten or more times. This CDR3 is CASTIGQLNTEAFF. CDR3 sequence (DNA): TGTGCCAGCACCATCGGACAACTGAACACTGAAGCTTTCTTT. The chain uses TRBV7-2 and TRBJ1-1, with D tentatively TRBD1 (5 bases). Trimming left V 7 bases short and J 0 bases short, with 12 bases between. Germline assignment: CDR1 SGHTA and CDR2 FQGNSA. The CDR3 totals 14 residues.

This clonotype was recorded a few times. This chain uses TRBV7-2 with TRBJ2-1; 11 bases are a match to TRBD2. From germline, CDR1 is SGHTA and CDR2 FQGNSA. Trimming at V came to 3 bases and at J to 4 bases, leaving 11 bases not matched to a gene. The length of the CDR3 is 18 residues. The CDR3 DNA follows: TGTGCCAGCAGCTTTAGCGGGGGGGCCTTTCGGATATACAATGAGCAGTTCTTC. Translation: CASSFSGGAFRIYNEQFF.

A few counts support this clonotype. This sequence joins TRBV20-1 and TRBJ1-1, with D possibly TRBD1 on 5 matching bases. Germline CDR1 reads DFQATT; CDR2 reads SNEGSKA (reference sequence). The CDR3 is 14 residues long. Deletions cut 4 bases from V and 1 base from J, with 13 bases between. The CDR3 DNA reads as TGCAGTGCTATAAGGGACCAAGGGAACACTGAAGCTTTCTTT. This sequence encodes CSAIRDQGNTEAFF.

This clonotype has a handful of counts. The V and J genes are TRBV7-9 and TRBJ1-2; tentatively, D is TRBD1 (5 bases). Trimming took 5 bases from V and 7 from J, leaving 17 bases between them. This CDR3 has 14 amino acids. CDR1 and CDR2 from the germline V gene are SEHNR and FQNEAQ (reference sequence). The CDR3 bases are TGTGCCAGCAGCCCAACCAGGGTTGTTAGTGGCTACACCTTC. The encoded protein is CASSPTRVVSGYTF.

This clonotype was counted at least ten times. This chain connects TRBV18 to TRBJ1-5, with 10 bases fitting TRBD1. CDR1 is KGHSH, CDR2 LQKENI, per germline. This CDR3 has 15 residues. After removal of 4 bases from V and 4 bases from J, the junction contained 4 bases not matched to a gene. The CDR3 sequence: CASSLGQGTNQPQHF. CDR3 bases: TGTGCCAGCTCACTGGGACAGGGGACTAATCAGCCCCAGCATTTT.

CDR3 sequence: CASSLSAGGPVDTQYF. The CDR3 DNA reads as TGTGCCAGCAGCCTCTCGGCGGGAGGACCAGTAGATACGCAGTATTTT. This rearrangement joins TRBV7-2 to TRBJ2-3; 8 bases are shared with TRBD2. The trim removed 5 bases at V and 5 bases at J, leaving 12 bases unmatched. CDR1 and CDR2 (germline): SGHTA, FQGNSA. The CDR3 consists of 16 residues.

The chain uses TRBV5-1 and TRBJ2-7; 9 positions agree with TRBD1. V lost 6 bases and J lost 5; bases outside the gene matches: 9. Germline V lookup: CDR1 SGHRS, CDR2 YFSETQ. The CDR3 is 14 amino acids. CDR3 amino acids: CASTRGQGGHEQYF. The DNA for the CDR3 is TGCGCCAGCACCCGGGGACAGGGAGGCCACGAGCAGTACTTC.

This clonotype was observed a handful of times. The V gene is TRBV9, the J gene TRBJ2-3; possible D gene TRBD2, 5 bases. Trimming took off 0 bases at V and 0 bases at J, with 11 bases between the two ends. Germline V gives CDR1 SGDLS, CDR2 YYNGEE. CDR3 length: 16 residues. CDR3 sequence reads: CASSVVPAGSTDTQYF. CDR3 nucleotide sequence: TGTGCCAGCAGCGTAGTCCCTGCGGGCAGCACAGATACGCAGTATTTT.

This clonotype was seen ten or more times. The chain has TRBV10-2 and TRBJ1-6; D may be TRBD1 (5 bases). CDR1 and CDR2 from the germline V gene are WSHSY and SAAADI. V lost 4 bases and J 7 bases, leaving 11 bases between the germline ends. This CDR3 spans 14 amino acids. CDR3 region: CASSGTTGNSPLHF. In DNA, the CDR3 is TGCGCCAGCAGTGGGACAACGGGAAATTCACCCCTCCACTTT.

This clonotype was counted ten times or more. This sequence joins TRBV4-1 and TRBJ2-2, with 7 nucleotides matching TRBD1. Germline V gene data show CDR1 as MGHRA and CDR2 as YSYEKL. The CDR3 loop spans 14 amino acids. Trimming at V came to 4 bases and at J to 6 bases, leaving 5 bases not matched to a gene. In nucleotides, the CDR3 is TGCGCCAGCAGCCGATTTGGACAGGCCGGGGAGCTGTTTTTT. Amino acid sequence: CASSRFGQAGELFF.

The rearrangement links TRBV5-4 to TRBJ1-1; the D is unclear. Germline V gene sequence: CDR1 SGHNT, CDR2 YYREEE (reference sequence). Trimming removed 4 bases at V and 2 bases at J, with 12 bases between. The CDR3 covers 14 residues. CDR3 DNA sequence: TGTGCCAGCAGCACATCGGGAGAAAACACTGAAGCTTTCTTT. Translation gives CASSTSGENTEAFF.

The chain is built from TRBV29-1 and TRBJ2-1; D might be TRBD2 (5 bases). The CDR3 contains 13 residues. Germline CDR1 reads SQVTM; CDR2 reads ANQGSEA. V was pared by 4 bases and J by 6 bases, with 13 bases between. CDR3 sequence (DNA): TGCAGCGTTGGGCTAGCCGTAAGCAATGAGCAGTTCTTC. It specifies CSVGLAVSNEQFF.

Ten or more counts support this clonotype. The junction departs from germline at one end; a sequencing error may be responsible. The CDR3 DNA follows: TGTGCCAGCAGCCGGACTGACGCAAGTTTCGTGCTTTTT. Translated, it gives CASSRTDASFVLF. This chain joins TRBV3-1 and TRBJ1-4; D not certain. The CDR3 totals 13 residues. CDR1 and CDR2 from the germline V gene are LGHDT and YNNKEL (reference sequence). Drawing the rest from reference TRBV3-1 and TRBJ1-4, the complete variable domain is DTAVSQTPKYLVTQMGNDKSIKCEQNLGHDTMYWYKQDSKKFLKIMFSYNNKELIINETVPNRFSPKSPDKAHLNLHINSLELGDSAVYFCASSRTDASFVLFGSGTQLSVL.

This clonotype appeared many times. The chain couples TRBV6-2 or TRBV6-3 to TRBJ1-2; D possibly corresponds to TRBD1 (5 bases). The CDR3 runs 14 residues. Germline V gives CDR1 MNHEY, CDR2 SVGEGT. Deletions cut 5 bases from V and 4 bases from J, with 14 bases between. The CDR3 DNA sequence: TGTGCCAGCAGTATCGTAGGGGTCGGCTATGGCTACACCTTC. Protein sequence: CASSIVGVGYGYTF.

This clonotype has at least ten counts. The chain carries TRBV10-2 and TRBJ2-2, with 9 bases identical to TRBD1. CDR3 length: 16 residues. Germline CDR1 WSHSY, CDR2 SAAADI. The trim removed 6 bases at V and 4 bases at J, leaving 9 bases unmatched. CDR3 region: CASSVTGGVGTGELFF. In nucleotides, the CDR3 is TGCGCCAGCAGCGTAACAGGGGGCGTGGGCACCGGGGAGCTGTTTTTT.

The rearrangement uses TRBV5-1 and TRBJ1-3; D is unresolved. Between the trimmed V and J ends, which lost 0 bases and 2 bases, there was a span of 9 bases. The germline V gene encodes CDR1 SGHRS and CDR2 YFSETQ. This CDR3 comprises 15 residues. The CDR3, as DNA: TGCGCCAGCAGCTTGGCCGGGCCTACTGGAAACACCATATATTTT. Its protein is CASSLAGPTGNTIYF.